This is a list of T cell receptor beta chains from one sample in a study of Tregs in tolerant kidney transplant recipients. The protocol was immunoSEQ multiplex PCR, while the TCRdb copy is restricted to in-frame clones and leaves out a portion. Here the sample spans more than 95,000 clones, around 91% being singletons. The sequencing input was CD4+ T cells from blood. The receptors here all came from a human donor in good health. The CDR3 runs from the conserved cysteine through the conserved F or W. The D gene is left open where the match is weak. Rows give clone size only sometimes, using once, few, many, or a class for an expanded clone.

length: 14; size: -; V: TRBV2; D: -; J: TRBJ1-6; DNA: TGTGCCAGACGGGTCAACTCCTATAATTCACCCCTCCACTTT; CDR3: CARRVNSYNSPLHF
length: 15; size: -; V: TRBV11-3; D: -; J: TRBJ2-2; DNA: TGTGCCAGCAGCTTATCTAGAGGGAGCACCGGGGAGCTGTTTTTT; CDR3: CASSLSRGSTGELFF
length: 15; size: -; V: TRBV18; D: TRBD1; J: TRBJ2-7; DNA: TGTGCCAGCTCACCGTGGGACAGGGGCGCCTACGAGCAGTACTTC; CDR3: CASSPWDRGAYEQYF
length: 16; size: -; V: TRBV11-3; D: -; J: TRBJ2-2; DNA: TGTGCCAGCACGTCCGGGGTACTCCCGAACACCGGGGAGCTGTTTTTT; CDR3: CASTSGVLPNTGELFF
length: 14; size: -; V: TRBV5-4; D: -; J: TRBJ1-2; DNA: TGTGCCAGCAGCCCTCGGTCTCCTAACTATGGCTACACCTTC; CDR3: CASSPRSPNYGYTF
length: 15; size: -; V: TRBV5-1; D: -; J: TRBJ1-3; DNA: TGCGCCAGCAGCTTGTTAGGAGGAGCTGGAAACACCATATATTTT; CDR3: CASSLLGGAGNTIYF
length: 13; size: once; V: TRBV12-5; D: -; J: TRBJ2-5; DNA: TGTGCTAGTGGTTTGACAGGGCAAGAGACCCAGTACTTC; CDR3: CASGLTGQETQYF
length: 12; size: -; V: TRBV10-2; D: -; J: TRBJ2-5; DNA: TGCGCCAGCAGGGAGAACCAAGAGACCCAGTACTTC; CDR3: CASRENQETQYF
length: 15; size: once; V: TRBV15; D: TRBD1; J: TRBJ2-1; DNA: TGTGCCACCAGCCCGGGACAGGGGGTATACAATGAGCAGTTCTTC; CDR3: CATSPGQGVYNEQFF
length: 15; size: -; V: TRBV18; D: TRBD1; J: TRBJ2-5; DNA: TGTGCCAGCTCACCCGGGACAGGGGGCGCGAAGACCCAGTACTTC; CDR3: CASSPGTGGAKTQYF
length: 14; size: -; V: TRBV11-2; D: TRBD2; J: TRBJ2-3; DNA: TGTGCCAGCAGACAAGCGGGAGGACCAGATACGCAGTATTTT; CDR3: CASRQAGGPDTQYF
length: 13; size: medium-sized; V: TRBV5-1; D: -; J: TRBJ1-2; DNA: TGCGCCAGCAGCTTGGTGTGGGGGCTTGGCTACACCTTC; CDR3: CASSLVWGLGYTF
length: 14; size: -; V: TRBV5-1; D: -; J: TRBJ1-4; DNA: TGCGCCAGCAGCTTGCAGGGCAGGGAAGAAAAACTGTTTTTT; CDR3: CASSLQGREEKLFF